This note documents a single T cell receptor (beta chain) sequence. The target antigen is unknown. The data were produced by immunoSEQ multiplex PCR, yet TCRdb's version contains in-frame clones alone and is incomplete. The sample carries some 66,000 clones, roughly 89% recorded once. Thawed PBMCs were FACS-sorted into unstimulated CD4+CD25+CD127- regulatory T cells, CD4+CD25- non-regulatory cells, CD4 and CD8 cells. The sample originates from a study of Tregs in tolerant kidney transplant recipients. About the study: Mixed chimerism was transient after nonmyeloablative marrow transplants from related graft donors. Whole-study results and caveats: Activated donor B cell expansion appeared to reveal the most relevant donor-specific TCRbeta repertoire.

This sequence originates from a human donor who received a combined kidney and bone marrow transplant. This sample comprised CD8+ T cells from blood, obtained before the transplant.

The CDR3, as DNA: TGTGCCAGCAGCCCGGCGGGACTAGCGGGAACGCTCTCCTACGAGCAGTACTTC. It specifies CASSPAGLAGTLSYEQYF. This sequence joins TRBV9 and TRBJ2-7; TRBD2 aligns across 13 bases. CDR1 is SGDLS and CDR2 is YYNGEE in the germline V gene. V lost 4 bases, J lost 0 bases, and 10 bases stayed unmatched. CDR3 length: 18 residues. Filled out from reference TRBV9 and TRBJ2-7, the complete variable domain reads DSGVTQTPKHLITATGQRVTLRCSPRSGDLSVYWYQQSLDQGLQFLIQYYNGEERAKGNILERFSAQQFPDLHSELNLSSLELGDSALYFCASSPAGLAGTLSYEQYFGPGTRLTVT.